The clone carrying this T cell receptor beta chain came up once. Its antigen remains unknown. TCRdb recomputed calls from the 5' RACE reads with MiXCR, one row per CDR3 protein. The repertoire holds some 1,700,000 distinct CDR3 sequences, with about 30% as singletons. The data were taken from a study of identical twins. With no exceptions, donors were healthy Caucasians. Whole-study results and caveats: For monozygotic twins, models underestimated out-of-frame TCR alpha sharing.

V dropped 6 bases and J dropped 4; count of bases not matched to a gene: 18. CDR3 size: 18 residues. The sequence came from a newborn girl in good health. This chain links TRBV12-3 or TRBV12-4 with TRBJ2-3; 8 bases are shared with TRBD2. The sample taken for sequencing was cord blood. DNA of the CDR3: TGTGCCAGCAGCTCGCAGGTGACTAGCGTTGTCAGGGCAGATACGCAGTATTTT. This codes for CASSSQVTSVVRADTQYF.